Following are 18 T cell receptor beta chains from one sample sequenced in a study of cytomegalovirus exposure and HLA in healthy donors. The PCR had 60 Vbeta and 13 Jbeta primers. Assay used: immunoSEQ multiplex PCR; TCRdb lists only in-frame clones, some missing. Among about 180,000 clones, roughly 85% were seen once, and the ten largest hold approximately 1.2%. The sequencing sample was made of PBMCs. The receptors shown here come from a man aged 25-40 years in good health and CMV-seronegative.

This clone was counted a few times. This chain joins TRBV29-1 and TRBJ1-5; D possibly corresponds to TRBD1 (6 bases). V was cut by 6 bases and J by 5 bases, with 14 bases left in between. The CDR3 is 13 residues long. Germline V gives CDR1 SQVTM, CDR2 ANQGSEA. In nucleotides, the CDR3 is TGCAGCGTCGGGCGGGGGGCTGATCAGCCCCAGCATTTT. Translation gives CSVGRGADQPQHF.

The V and J genes are TRBV19 and TRBJ2-6; D possibly corresponds to TRBD1 (5 bases). The germline V and J ends were trimmed by 5 bases and 2 bases, with 13 bases remaining between them. This CDR3 has 16 amino acids. Germline assignment: CDR1 LNHDA and CDR2 SQIVND (reference sequence). Here the CDR3 DNA reads TGTGCCAGTAGTGCTTTACCAGGGACTGGGGCCAACGTCCTGACTTTC. Translated, it gives CASSALPGTGANVLTF.

The gene calls are TRBV4-1 and TRBJ2-3; 9 bases are a match to TRBD2. Germline loops: CDR1 MGHRA, CDR2 YSYEKL. The CDR3 has 16 residues. V shed 4 bases, J shed 0 bases, and the junction held 5 bases outside the gene matches. CDR3 in DNA: TGCGCCAGCAGCCGACTAGCGGACTCTAGCACAGATACGCAGTATTTT. It translates to CASSRLADSSTDTQYF.

This sequence joins TRBV21-1 and TRBJ1-2; the table's D call of TRBD1 was not tested on the DNA. TRBV21-1 is a documented pseudogene. This CDR3 region has 19 residues. The DNA for the CDR3 is TGTGCCAGCAGCAAAGAAGAACAGGGATGTGCGTGCCCCCCCTATGGCTACACCTTC. Protein sequence: CASSKEEQGCACPPYGYTF.

This sequence joins TRBV13 and TRBJ2-2, with D possibly TRBD2 on 6 matching bases. The germline gives CDR1 PRHDT, CDR2 FYEKMQ (reference sequence). V was shortened by 5 bases and J by 1 base, with 17 bases between the two germline ends. CDR3 size: 17 residues. CDR3 in amino acids: CASSPRAGDLNTGELFF. CDR3 nucleotides: TGTGCCAGCAGCCCACGGGCCGGGGACTTGAACACCGGGGAGCTGTTTTTT. Using reference TRBV13 and TRBJ2-2 for the parts outside the CDR3, the full variable domain is AAGVIQSPRHLIKEKRETATLKCYPIPRHDTVYWYQQGPGQDPQFLISFYEKMQSDKGSIPDRFSAQQFSDYHSELNMSSLELGDSALYFCASSPRAGDLNTGELFFGEGSRLTVL.

The chain combines TRBV7-3 with TRBJ2-7; possible D gene TRBD1, 5 bases. The germline CDR1 and CDR2 sequences are SGHTA and FQGTGA. The CDR3 runs to 14 residues. The germline V and J ends were trimmed by 2 bases and 1 base, with 9 bases remaining between them. The CDR3 nucleotides read TGTGCCAGCAGCTTAGGACACCAATCCTACGAGCAGTACTTC. This codes for CASSLGHQSYEQYF.

The chain is built from TRBV9 and TRBJ2-2; a possible D gene is TRBD2 (6 bases). V dropped 4 bases and J dropped 7 bases, with 20 bases sitting between them. CDR3 length: 16 amino acids. CDR1 is SGDLS, CDR2 YYNGEE, per germline. CDR3 sequence reads: CASSPGVADRGGELFF. The CDR3 nucleotides read TGTGCCAGCAGCCCCGGGGTAGCGGATAGGGGCGGGGAGCTGTTTTTT.

The CDR3 protein is CASSQDKGNQPQHF. In DNA form, the CDR3 reads TGCGCCAGCAGCCAAGATAAGGGGAATCAGCCCCAGCATTTT. V gene TRBV4-3 combines with J gene TRBJ1-5; tentatively, D is TRBD1 (5 bases). The CDR3 length is 14 residues. Per the germline V gene, CDR1 is LGHNA and CDR2 is YSLEER. V shed 0 bases and J shed 4 bases, with 7 bases lying between them.

This clone was counted only a few times. This chain links TRBV6-5 with TRBJ2-6, with TRBD1 as a possible D gene (6 bases). Germline CDR1 and CDR2: MNHEY and SVGAGI. The V end lost 2 bases, the J end lost 8 bases, and 13 bases lay between the germline ends. The CDR3 consists of 15 residues. CDR3 sequence: CASSYGRQGTNVLTF. The CDR3 DNA sequence: TGTGCCAGCAGTTACGGCAGGCAGGGGACCAACGTCCTGACTTTC.

The gene calls are TRBV7-2 and TRBJ1-2; D perhaps matches TRBD1 (5 bases). In germline, CDR1 is SGHTA, CDR2 FQGNSA. The ends were cut back, 5 bases at V and 8 bases at J, with 15 bases in the middle. The CDR3 is made up of 13 amino acids. CDR3 loop: CASSPYLGQGYTF. As DNA, the CDR3 is TGTGCCAGCAGCCCCTATTTGGGGCAAGGCTACACCTTC.

J is TRBJ2-7 and V is TRBV29-1, with a weak D call TRBD2 (5 bases). V shed 6 bases and J shed 1 base, with 7 bases lying between them. The germline CDR1 and CDR2 sequences are SQVTM and ANQGSEA. The CDR3 totals 11 residues. Here the CDR3 reads CSVGNSYEQYF. As DNA, the CDR3 is TGCAGCGTCGGGAATTCCTACGAGCAGTACTTC.

This clone was seen a few times. The rearrangement uses TRBV6-6 and TRBJ2-2, with 8 bases that match TRBD1. The CDR3 runs 15 residues. After removal of 2 bases from V and 2 bases from J, the junction contained 1 base not matched to a gene. Looked up from germline, CDR1 is MNHNY and CDR2 is SVGAGI (reference sequence). The CDR3 region is CASSYAGGNTGELFF. The CDR3 DNA reads TGTGCCAGCAGTTACGCAGGGGGCAACACCGGGGAGCTGTTTTTT.

V is TRBV10-3 and J is TRBJ1-4; possibly TRBD1 for D (5 bases). The germline CDR1 and CDR2 sequences are ENHRY and SYGVKD. V was clipped by 0 bases and J by 6 bases, with 11 bases between them. CDR3 length: 15 residues. CDR3 in DNA: TGTGCCATCAGTGAGTCGGGGGGTCTGGATGAAAAACTGTTTTTT. It encodes CAISESGGLDEKLFF.

The chain employs TRBV29-1 and TRBJ2-1; TRBD2 aligns across 8 bases. The V and J ends lost 4 bases and 0 bases, in that order; junction bases with no gene match: 20. Germline loops: CDR1 SQVTM, CDR2 ANQGSEA. This CDR3 is 20 amino acids long. For the CDR3, the DNA is TGCAGCGTTGCCCCGGGGGGGGGATATAACCTCCCCAGCTCCTACAATGAGCAGTTCTTC. Residues: CSVAPGGGYNLPSSYNEQFF.

The rearrangement joins TRBV14 to TRBJ2-5, with TRBD1 identical over 8 bases. The V gene's germline CDR1 is SGHDN and CDR2 FVKESK. This CDR3 is 17 amino acids long. V shed 1 base, J shed 5 bases, and the junction held 12 bases outside the gene matches. CDR3 DNA sequence: TGTGCCAGCAGCCAAGTTCAAGGGACAGGCCTGGGGGAGACCCAGTACTTC. This sequence encodes CASSQVQGTGLGETQYF.

The chain combines TRBV9 with TRBJ2-7, with D uncertain. This CDR3 is built from 17 residues. Germline V lookup: CDR1 SGDLS, CDR2 YYNGEE. The germline V and J ends were trimmed by 4 bases and 0 bases, with 20 bases remaining between them. The CDR3 loop is CASSLGSNIRSSYEQYF. CDR3 nucleotide sequence: TGTGCCAGCAGCCTCGGGTCTAACATACGGAGCTCCTACGAGCAGTACTTC.

The CDR3 bases are TGTGCCAGCAGTTCTAGCGGGAGGAGCACAGATACGCAGTATTTT. This encodes CASSSSGRSTDTQYF. J is TRBJ2-3 and V is TRBV7-6; 11 bases align to TRBD2. Germline-derived CDR1 and CDR2 are SGHVS and FNYEAQ. This CDR3 contains 15 residues. J was trimmed by 0 bases and V by 6 bases; bases with no gene match: 2.

This chain uses TRBV28 with TRBJ1-1, with TRBD1 as a possible D gene (6 bases). The germline V and J ends were trimmed by 8 bases and 4 bases, with 14 bases remaining between them. The germline V gene has CDR1 MDHEN and CDR2 SYDVKM. The CDR3 is 13 residues long. The CDR3: CASLFLGGTEAFF. CDR3 sequence (DNA): TGTGCCAGCCTTTTTTTAGGGGGCACTGAAGCTTTCTTT.